The 26 T cell receptor beta chains listed next were all sequenced from one sample in a study of somatic mutations in T cells in chronic GVHD. The repertoire was sequenced with immunoSEQ multiplex PCR; TCRdb's copy has only in-frame clones and lacks some. The sample records about 13,000 clones, roughly three quarters being singletons. The sample taken for sequencing was Vbeta20-negative CD4+ T cells from blood. These receptors all stem from a male patient aged 50 or older with chronic graft-versus-host disease. Part of the T cell pool may stem from the graft donor.

The chain couples TRBV18 to TRBJ2-2; D is undetermined. Germline values: CDR1 KGHSH, CDR2 LQKENI. Trimming removed 0 bases at V and 5 bases at J, with 7 bases between. The CDR3 loop spans 14 amino acids. CDR3 sequence: CASSPPTTTGELFF. CDR3 sequence (DNA): TGTGCCAGCTCACCACCGACAACAACCGGGGAGCTGTTTTTT.

V gene TRBV6-4 combines with J gene TRBJ1-2; D is perhaps TRBD1 (6 bases). Per germline, CDR1 MRHNA and CDR2 SNTAGT. Trimming shortened V by 2 bases and J by 2 bases, and 6 bases separated the two germline ends. The CDR3 consists of 13 residues. CDR3 in DNA: TGTGCCAGCAGTGACAGGGGGAACTATGGCTACACCTTC. Encoded protein: CASSDRGNYGYTF.

This clone turned up a few times. This chain links TRBV30 with TRBJ2-1; tentatively, D is TRBD2 (6 bases). Germline V gene data show CDR1 as GTSNPN and CDR2 as SVGIG (reference sequence). The V end was cut by 2 bases, the J end by 4 bases, with 18 bases between. CDR3 length: 16 amino acids. CDR3 nucleotide sequence: TGTGCCTGGAGTCCGCGGGGAGAGGGGCGATACAATGAGCAGTTCTTC. Amino acid sequence: CAWSPRGEGRYNEQFF.

This clone was detected only a few times. This chain joins TRBV6-5 and TRBJ1-6, with TRBD1 as a possible D gene (5 bases). V was clipped by 5 bases and J by 7 bases, with 12 bases between them. The V gene's germline CDR1 is MNHEY and CDR2 SVGAGI. The CDR3 contains 14 residues. CDR3 coding DNA: TGTGCCAGCAGTGGGACGGGACTCAATTCACCCCTCCACTTT. This translates into CASSGTGLNSPLHF.

This clone was seen only once. The chain combines TRBV7-6 with TRBJ1-2; 12 bases match TRBD1. Looked up from germline, CDR1 is SGHVS and CDR2 is FNYEAQ. The CDR3 spans 17 residues. V was clipped by 1 base and J by 8 bases; unmatched bases: 11. The CDR3 DNA follows: TGTGCCAGCAGCTTAGACACCTCCGGGACAGGGGGCCTCGGCTACACCTTC. Its translation is CASSLDTSGTGGLGYTF.

A single count supports this clone. The V call is TRBV2, the J call TRBJ2-2, with 9 positions matching TRBD1. Trimming cost V 7 bases and J 3 bases; bases outside gene matches: 6. CDR3 length: 15 residues. Germline CDR1 is SNHLY and CDR2 is FYNNEI. CDR3 sequence: CASTERTGDTGELFF. For the CDR3, the DNA is TGTGCCAGCACCGAACGGACAGGGGACACCGGGGAGCTGTTTTTT.

The chain couples TRBV19 to TRBJ1-2; 8 nucleotides align to TRBD1. The CDR3 sequence is 14 residues long. The germline gives CDR1 LNHDA, CDR2 SQIVND (reference sequence). V shed 11 bases, J shed 1 base, and the junction held 9 bases outside the gene matches. The CDR3 region has the DNA TGTGCCTCAACGGGACAGGTCCTTAACTATGGCTACACCTTC. Its protein product is CASTGQVLNYGYTF.

The V and J genes are TRBV11-2 and TRBJ2-1; 8 bases map to TRBD1. The CDR3 is 14 amino acids. CDR1 SGHAT and CDR2 FQNNGV come from the germline V gene. With V trimmed by 8 bases and J by 6 bases, 9 bases remained unmatched. The CDR3 nucleotides are TGTGCCAGCTTAGACGCAGGGGGCCTCAATGAGCAGTTCTTC. Encoded protein: CASLDAGGLNEQFF.

This rearrangement joins TRBV10-3 to TRBJ2-4; 8 bases align to TRBD1. The CDR3 runs to 13 residues. Germline CDR1 is ENHRY and CDR2 is SYGVKD. V dropped 3 bases and J dropped 10; count of bases not matched to a gene: 5. The CDR3 nucleotides read TGTGCCATCAGTGACGGGACAGGAGGAATTCAGTACTTC. Translated, it gives CAISDGTGGIQYF.

The chain couples TRBV10-3 to TRBJ2-5, with TRBD2 matching 7 bases. This CDR3 is built from 14 residues. Trimming cost V 2 bases and J 5 bases; bases outside gene matches: 5. CDR1 and CDR2 from the germline V gene are ENHRY and SYGVKD. CDR3 amino acids: CAISEPTGGETQYF. In DNA form, the CDR3 reads TGTGCCATCAGTGAGCCGACCGGGGGGGAGACCCAGTACTTC.

This chain uses TRBV14 with TRBJ2-2, with 9 bases aligning to TRBD1. The germline V gene has CDR1 SGHDN and CDR2 FVKESK. Trimming at V came to 3 bases and at J to 4 bases, leaving 9 bases not matched to a gene. The CDR3 loop spans 17 amino acids. The CDR3 is CASSQGQGIVSTGELFF. CDR3 in DNA: TGTGCCAGCAGCCAGGGACAGGGAATAGTGAGCACCGGGGAGCTGTTTTTT.

The rearrangement links TRBV5-4 to TRBJ2-1; D might be TRBD2 (5 bases). CDR3 length: 15 amino acids. Germline V lookup: CDR1 SGHNT, CDR2 YYREEE (reference sequence). V dropped 4 bases and J dropped 1 base, with 12 bases sitting between them. This CDR3 is CASSPVRASYNEQFF. DNA of the CDR3: TGTGCCAGCAGCCCGGTGAGGGCATCCTACAATGAGCAGTTCTTC.

This rearrangement joins TRBV12-5 to TRBJ2-7; D is possibly TRBD2 (5 bases). The V end was cut by 0 bases, the J end by 1 base, with 16 bases between. CDR1 and CDR2 (germline): LGHNT, FRNRAP. The CDR3 runs 17 residues. The CDR3 DNA sequence: TGTGCTAGTGGTTTGGTACACAAGGACCGGGATTCCTACGAGCAGTACTTC. The encoded protein is CASGLVHKDRDSYEQYF.

V is TRBV13 and J is TRBJ2-5; D may be TRBD2 (5 bases). Per the germline V gene, CDR1 is PRHDT and CDR2 is FYEKMQ (reference sequence). V lost 2 bases and J 5 bases, leaving 12 bases between the germline ends. The CDR3 length is 14 residues. The CDR3 nucleotides read TGTGCCAGCAGCTTATTAGTGGGAGTTGAGACCCAGTACTTC. It translates to CASSLLVGVETQYF.

The genes are TRBV5-8 and TRBJ2-7; perhaps TRBD1 as D (6 bases). V gave up 3 bases and J gave up 7 bases, with 11 bases separating them. This CDR3 contains 12 residues. CDR1 SGHTS and CDR2 YDEGEE come from the germline V gene. In nucleotides, the CDR3 is TGTGCCAGCAGCTCACAGGGCTGGGAGCAGTACTTC. This translates into CASSSQGWEQYF.

The J gene is TRBJ2-6, the V gene TRBV28; D may be TRBD1 (6 bases). Germline CDR1 MDHEN, CDR2 SYDVKM. With 6 bases removed from V and 4 bases from J, the gap between germline ends came to 16 bases. This CDR3 spans 16 amino acids. The CDR3 sequence is CASSLLQGSGANVLTF. DNA for the CDR3: TGTGCCAGCAGCCTCCTACAGGGATCAGGGGCCAACGTCCTGACTTTC. The entire variable domain, with the rest obtained from reference TRBV28 and TRBJ2-6, is as follows: DVKVTQSSRYLVKRTGEKVFLECVQDMDHENMFWYRQDPGLGLRLIYFSYDVKMKEKGDIPEGYSVSREKKERFSLILESASTNQTSMYLCASSLLQGSGANVLTFGAGSRLTVL.

This chain connects TRBV27 to TRBJ1-1; D ambiguous. Trimming shortened V by 6 bases and J by 1 base, and 9 bases separated the two germline ends. CDR1 is MNHEY, CDR2 SMNVEV, per germline (reference sequence). The CDR3 is made up of 13 amino acids. This CDR3 is CASRTTKNTEAFF. The CDR3 bases are TGTGCCAGCAGGACGACAAAGAACACTGAAGCTTTCTTT.

The chain is built from TRBV7-9 and TRBJ2-1; tentative D call: TRBD2 (5 bases). Germline lookup yields CDR1 SEHNR and CDR2 FQNEAQ (reference sequence). The V end was cut by 5 bases, the J end by 6 bases, with 17 bases between. This CDR3 region has 15 residues. The CDR3 here is CASSPKMRVGNEQFF. For the CDR3, the DNA is TGTGCCAGCAGCCCTAAAATGAGGGTCGGCAATGAGCAGTTCTTC. The full variable domain, in which reference TRBV7-9 and TRBJ2-1 provide the parts outside the CDR3, is DTGVSQNPRHKITKRGQNVTFRCDPISEHNRLYWYRQTLGQGPEFLTYFQNEAQLEKSRLLSDRFSAERPKGSFSTLEIQRTEQGDSAMYLCASSPKMRVGNEQFFGPGTRLTVL.

The chain combines TRBV4-1 with TRBJ2-7, with D possibly TRBD2 on 6 matching bases. Trimming shortened V by 1 base and J by 3 bases, and 13 bases separated the two germline ends. Germline loops: CDR1 MGHRA, CDR2 YSYEKL. The CDR3 contains 15 residues. The CDR3 DNA reads as TGCGCCAGCAGCCAAGTACTTAGCGGAAGCTACGAGCAGTACTTC. It encodes CASSQVLSGSYEQYF.

The rearrangement links TRBV28 to TRBJ2-3, with 10 bases aligning to TRBD2. Germline V lookup: CDR1 MDHEN, CDR2 SYDVKM. V dropped 4 bases and J dropped 4; count of bases not matched to a gene: 8. The CDR3 consists of 16 residues. DNA of the CDR3: TGTGCCAGCAGTTCCCCCATAGCGGGAGGCCCAGATACGCAGTATTTT. Amino acid sequence: CASSSPIAGGPDTQYF.

This chain connects TRBV4-2 to TRBJ1-1; 9 bases line up with TRBD1. CDR1 is LGHNA, CDR2 YNFKEQ, per germline. V lost 3 bases to trimming and J lost 7 bases; unmatched junction nucleotides: 6. This CDR3 has 14 residues. The CDR3 loop is CASSQPGQGIEAFF. CDR3 bases: TGTGCCAGCAGCCAGCCGGGACAGGGCATTGAAGCTTTCTTT.

The chain couples TRBV7-2 to TRBJ1-3, with D perhaps matching TRBD1 (6 bases). V lost 1 base and J 1 base, leaving 8 bases between the germline ends. Germline V gene lookup returns CDR1 SGHTA and CDR2 FQGNSA. The CDR3 is 15 residues long. The CDR3 region has the DNA TGTGCCAGCAGCTTAGACAGGGCTTCTGGAAACACCATATATTTT. It specifies CASSLDRASGNTIYF.

This chain joins TRBV7-8 and TRBJ2-1; a weak D match, TRBD2 (6 bases). Trimming pared 5 bases from V and 2 bases from J, leaving 19 bases between. The length of the CDR3 is 17 residues. The germline V gene has CDR1 SGHVS and CDR2 FQNEAQ. The CDR3 DNA follows: TGTGCCAGCAGCCCCCGAGGTAGACTAGTGGCCTACAATGAGCAGTTCTTC. Translated: CASSPRGRLVAYNEQFF.

The J gene is TRBJ1-1, the V gene TRBV11-2; the match to TRBD1 covers 7 bases. The V and J ends lost 1 base and 6 bases, in that order; junction bases with no gene match: 17. CDR1 is SGHAT, CDR2 FQNNGV, per germline. This CDR3 has 18 amino acids. The CDR3 region has the DNA TGTGCCAGCAGCTTAGTGGCAGGGGGGTTTAGAAAGAATTCTGAAGCTTTCTTT. The encoded protein is CASSLVAGGFRKNSEAFF.

The table lists this clone with a count of one. This chain links TRBV6-5 with TRBJ2-5; 13 bases line up with TRBD2. The CDR3 runs 15 residues. Losses at the gene ends were 7 bases for V and 7 bases for J; bases not matched to a gene: 9. CDR1 and CDR2 from the germline V gene are MNHEY and SVGAGI. The CDR3 loop reads CASTQTSGGPGTQYF. CDR3 nucleotides: TGTGCCAGCACCCAGACTAGCGGGGGGCCCGGGACCCAGTACTTC.

This clone came up a few times. V usage is TRBV6-1 and J usage is TRBJ1-3; D remains ambiguous. V gave up 2 bases and J gave up 4 bases, with 12 bases separating them. The CDR3 totals 15 residues. Per the germline V gene, CDR1 is MNHNS and CDR2 is SASEGT. The DNA for the CDR3 is TGTGCCAGCAGTGAACTGAGGGCGGCAGGAAACACCATATATTTT. This translates into CASSELRAAGNTIYF.